This T cell receptor beta chain was found in a study of shared clonotypes between healthy human individuals. Whole-study findings and limits: Clonotypes shared by all four sorted-subset donors had higher generation probabilities than non-shared clonotypes. With few donors, the genetic and exposure-history diversity represented was limited.

Comments on this clone: Its antigen is as yet unknown.

V dropped 8 bases and J dropped 7; count of bases not matched to a gene: 6. Germline CDR1 is SNHLY and CDR2 is FYNNEI. This CDR3 region has 12 residues. Repertoires were generated with immunoSEQ multiplex PCR, while TCRdb's copy carries only in-frame clones and drops some. The sample holds hundreds of thousands of clones, roughly 97% seen once. The rearrangement uses TRBV2 and TRBJ1-2; 8 nucleotides align to TRBD1. The sequence was obtained from a woman in her 30s in good health. Sequencing was performed on naive CD4+ T cells sorted from blood. Subset given: CD45RA+ positively selected. CDR3 amino acids: CASSQGAGGYTF. CDR3 coding DNA: TGTGCCAGCTCCCAGGGGGCTGGTGGCTACACCTTC.